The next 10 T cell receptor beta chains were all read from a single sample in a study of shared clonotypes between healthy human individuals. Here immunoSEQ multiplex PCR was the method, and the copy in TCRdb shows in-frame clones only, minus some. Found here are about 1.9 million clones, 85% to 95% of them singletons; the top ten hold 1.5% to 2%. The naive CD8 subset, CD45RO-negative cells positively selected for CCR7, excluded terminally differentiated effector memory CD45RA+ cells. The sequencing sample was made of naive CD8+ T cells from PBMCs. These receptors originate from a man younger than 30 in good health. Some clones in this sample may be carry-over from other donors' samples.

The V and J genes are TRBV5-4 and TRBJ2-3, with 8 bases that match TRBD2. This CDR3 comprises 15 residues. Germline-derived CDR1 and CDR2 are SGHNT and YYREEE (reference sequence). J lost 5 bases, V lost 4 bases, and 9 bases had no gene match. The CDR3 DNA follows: TGTGCCAGCAGCCCCTGGGTGAGCGGGAGAGATACGCAGTATTTT. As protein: CASSPWVSGRDTQYF.

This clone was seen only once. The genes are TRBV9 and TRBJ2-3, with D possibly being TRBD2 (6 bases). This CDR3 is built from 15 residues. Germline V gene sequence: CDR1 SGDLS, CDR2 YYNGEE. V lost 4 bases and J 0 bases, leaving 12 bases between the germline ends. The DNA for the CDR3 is TGTGCCAGCAGCCGACGGAGGGATAGCACAGATACGCAGTATTTT. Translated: CASSRRRDSTDTQYF.

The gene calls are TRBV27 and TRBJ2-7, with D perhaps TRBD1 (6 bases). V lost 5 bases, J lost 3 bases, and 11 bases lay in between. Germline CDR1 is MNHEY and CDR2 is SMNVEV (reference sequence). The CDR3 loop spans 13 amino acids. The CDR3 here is CASSQGQYYEQYF. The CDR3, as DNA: TGTGCCAGCAGTCAGGGGCAGTACTACGAGCAGTACTTC.

Written as DNA, the CDR3 is TGTGCCAGCAGTTACACCCGCAGGGCTCCTGGGGAGCAGTACTTC. Protein product: CASSYTRRAPGEQYF. This chain joins TRBV6-5 and TRBJ2-7; TRBD1 is a possible D gene (5 bases). The CDR3 loop spans 15 amino acids. The V end lost 2 bases, the J end lost 7 bases, and 18 bases lay between the germline ends. Germline V lookup: CDR1 MNHEY, CDR2 SVGAGI.

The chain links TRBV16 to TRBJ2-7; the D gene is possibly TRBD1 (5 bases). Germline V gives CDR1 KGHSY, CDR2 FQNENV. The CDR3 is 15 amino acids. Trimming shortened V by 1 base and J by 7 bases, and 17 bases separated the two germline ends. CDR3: CASSQFSQGGKEQYF. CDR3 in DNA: TGTGCCAGCAGCCAATTTTCGCAGGGTGGTAAAGAGCAGTACTTC.

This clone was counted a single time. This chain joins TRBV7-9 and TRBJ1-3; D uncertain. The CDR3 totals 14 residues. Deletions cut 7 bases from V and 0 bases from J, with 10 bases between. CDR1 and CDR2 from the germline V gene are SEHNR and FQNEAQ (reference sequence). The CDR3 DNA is TGTGCCAGCATGCGGGGTTACTCTGGAAACACCATATATTTT. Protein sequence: CASMRGYSGNTIYF.

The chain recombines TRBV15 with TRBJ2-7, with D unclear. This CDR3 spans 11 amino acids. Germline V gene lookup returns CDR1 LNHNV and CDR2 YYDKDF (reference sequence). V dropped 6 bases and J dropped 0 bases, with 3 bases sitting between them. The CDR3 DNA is TGTGCCACCAGAGACTCCTACGAGCAGTACTTC. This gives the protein CATRDSYEQYF.

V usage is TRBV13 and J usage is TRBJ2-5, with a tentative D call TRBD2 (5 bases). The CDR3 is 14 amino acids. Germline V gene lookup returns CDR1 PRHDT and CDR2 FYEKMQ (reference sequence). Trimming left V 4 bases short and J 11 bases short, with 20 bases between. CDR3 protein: CASSSREQLRGQYF. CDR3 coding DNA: TGTGCCAGCAGCTCCCGTGAGCAACTACGAGGGCAGTACTTC.

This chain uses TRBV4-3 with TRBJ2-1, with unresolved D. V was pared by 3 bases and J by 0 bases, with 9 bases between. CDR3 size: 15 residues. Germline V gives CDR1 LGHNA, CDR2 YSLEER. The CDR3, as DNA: TGCGCCAGCAGCCAGGTCTTCCCCTCCTACAATGAGCAGTTCTTC. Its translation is CASSQVFPSYNEQFF.

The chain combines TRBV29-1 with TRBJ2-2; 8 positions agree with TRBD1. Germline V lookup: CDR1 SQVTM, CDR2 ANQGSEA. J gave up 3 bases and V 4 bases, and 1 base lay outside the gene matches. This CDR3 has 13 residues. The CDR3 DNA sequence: TGCAGCGTTGGGGGACAGGACACCGGGGAGCTGTTTTTT. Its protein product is CSVGGQDTGELFF.